Sequencing of this T cell receptor beta chain was carried out in a study of identical twins. Template switching added a universal primer site; cDNA carried unique molecular identifiers. TCRdb itself ran the 5' RACE reads through MiXCR, one entry per CDR3 protein. The sample holds 1.5 million to 2 million distinct CDR3 sequences, under 35% seen once. The V gene's germline CDR1 is DFQATT and CDR2 SNEGSKA (reference sequence). The CDR3 is made up of 14 amino acids. This clonotype was seen more than once but under ten times. This TCR derives from a newborn girl in good health. This chain connects TRBV20-1 to TRBJ2-1; 9 bases are a match to TRBD2. Near its end, the DNA agrees better with TRBJ2-7, so the J call may be wrong. The sample was cord blood. The CDR3 coding sequence is TGCAGTGCTACGGGACTAGCAGCCCTCAATGAGCAGTACTTC. This encodes CSATGLAALNEQYF.